This TCR beta chain originates from a study of T cells after yellow fever vaccination. In germline, CDR1 is LGHDT, CDR2 YNNKEL (reference sequence). This CDR3 contains 13 residues. The ends were cut back, 3 bases at V and 7 bases at J, with 13 bases in the middle. Using its own MiXCR run on the 5' RACE reads, TCRdb lists one record per CDR3 protein. The sample lists 300,000 to 350,000 distinct CDR3 sequences; about 10% were seen once. The sequence came from a man aged 18 to 30 who received the YFV17D yellow fever vaccine. The rearrangement joins TRBV3-1 to TRBJ2-7; D is unresolved. Specimen: CD4+ T cells sorted from PBMCs, collected 45 days after the yellow fever booster vaccination. CDR3 amino acids: CASSHGPRVEQYF. CDR3 DNA sequence: TGTGCCAGCAGCCATGGGCCTAGGGTGGAGCAGTACTTC.